The 5 T cell receptor beta chains reported below all come from one sample, sequenced in a study of shared clonotypes between healthy human individuals. The table came from immunoSEQ multiplex PCR; TCRdb's copy has only in-frame clones and leaves some out. The table has some 500,000 clones, about 96% seen once. Sequencing was performed on naive CD4+ T cells sorted from blood. Subset indicated: CD45RA+ positively selected. The receptor source for this set is a woman under 40 in good health.

This chain joins TRBV19 and TRBJ2-1; unclear D gene. CDR1 is LNHDA, CDR2 SQIVND, per germline (reference sequence). V lost 0 bases, J lost 2 bases, and 11 bases lay in between. This CDR3 spans 16 amino acids. This CDR3 reads CASSIDLTGAYNEQFF. The CDR3 DNA follows: TGTGCCAGTAGTATAGATTTAACGGGTGCCTACAATGAGCAGTTCTTC.

This chain links TRBV7-6 with TRBJ2-1; 8 nucleotides align to TRBD2. The germline gives CDR1 SGHVS, CDR2 FNYEAQ. The CDR3 length is 15 residues. V lost 2 bases and J lost 2; bases outside the gene matches: 2. CDR3 sequence: CASSLTSGPYNEQFF. The CDR3 DNA reads TGTGCCAGCAGCTTAACTAGCGGACCCTACAATGAGCAGTTCTTC.

J is TRBJ2-1 and V is TRBV7-9, with 9 bases identical to TRBD2. V shed 4 bases, J shed 6 bases, and the junction held 7 bases outside the gene matches. Germline V CDR1 and CDR2: SEHNR, FQNEAQ (reference sequence). The CDR3 sequence is 15 residues long. CDR3 nucleotide sequence: TGTGCCAGCAGCTCTCAGGGTAGCGGGGGCAATGAGCAGTTCTTC. As protein: CASSSQGSGGNEQFF.

The chain has TRBV4-1 and TRBJ1-4, with 9 bases fitting TRBD1. V shed 8 bases, J shed 4 bases, and the junction held 8 bases outside the gene matches. This CDR3 region has 15 residues. Germline assignment: CDR1 MGHRA and CDR2 YSYEKL. CDR3 amino acids: CASAGTGLSNEKLFF. The DNA for the CDR3 is TGCGCCAGCGCCGGGACAGGGCTGAGTAATGAAAAACTGTTTTTT.

This chain connects TRBV5-6 to TRBJ2-2, with no clear D. The CDR3 is made up of 15 amino acids. V was shortened by 0 bases and J by 0 bases, with 6 bases between the two germline ends. Germline loops: CDR1 SGHDT, CDR2 YYEEEE. In nucleotides, the CDR3 is TGTGCCAGCAGCTTGGAGCCTACGAACACCGGGGAGCTGTTTTTT. Translated, it gives CASSLEPTNTGELFF.